This entry lists 29 T cell receptor beta chains sequenced from one sample in a study of shared clonotypes between healthy human individuals. Data came from immunoSEQ multiplex PCR; TCRdb stores just in-frame clones and leaves some out. The sample carries some 790,000 clones, about two thirds recorded once. The sequenced material came from memory CD4+ T cells sorted from blood. Specified subset: CD45RA-negative fraction. These receptors originate from a woman in her 30s in good health.

The chain links TRBV7-9 to TRBJ2-3; D unclear. The V end was cut by 3 bases, the J end by 2 bases, with 3 bases between. Germline values: CDR1 SEHNR, CDR2 FQNEAQ (reference sequence). The CDR3 spans 12 residues. CDR3 sequence: CASSFNTDTQYF. The CDR3 DNA reads TGTGCCAGCAGCTTTAACACAGATACGCAGTATTTT.

For this clone: Different DNA sequences within this sample yield the same CDR3. V is TRBV5-1 and J is TRBJ1-3; D gene ambiguous. Trimming took 3 bases from V and 4 from J, leaving 11 bases between them. Germline CDR1 reads SGHRS; CDR2 reads YFSETQ. The CDR3 has 14 amino acids. The DNA for the CDR3 is TGCGCCAGCAGCTCTGGAACAGAAGGAAACACCATATATTTT. It yields the protein CASSSGTEGNTIYF.

This clone was seen once. This chain connects TRBV7-3 to TRBJ2-7; 11 bases match TRBD2. The CDR3 is 14 amino acids. The germline gives CDR1 SGHTA, CDR2 FQGTGA. V lost 5 bases to trimming and J lost 3 bases; unmatched junction nucleotides: 3. CDR3 amino acids: CASSPSGRYYEQYF. CDR3 nucleotide sequence: TGTGCCAGCAGCCCTAGCGGGAGGTACTACGAGCAGTACTTC.

V and J are TRBV27 and TRBJ2-2; 7 bases fit TRBD1. With V trimmed by 8 bases and J by 1 base, 4 bases remained unmatched. Germline V gene sequence: CDR1 MNHEY, CDR2 SMNVEV (reference sequence). CDR3 size: 14 residues. The CDR3 here is CASSGQENTGELFF. The CDR3 DNA follows: TGTGCCAGCTCAGGACAGGAGAACACCGGGGAGCTGTTTTTT.

This clone has just a few counts. The chain carries TRBV28 and TRBJ2-7; no clear D gene. The CDR3 has 15 residues. Germline V gives CDR1 MDHEN, CDR2 SYDVKM. V lost 3 bases and J lost 2, with 14 bases in between. CDR3 region: CASSFNGWETYEQYF. As DNA, the CDR3 is TGTGCCAGCAGTTTTAACGGCTGGGAAACCTACGAGCAGTACTTC. Variable domain in full (rest from reference TRBV28 and TRBJ2-7): DVKVTQSSRYLVKRTGEKVFLECVQDMDHENMFWYRQDPGLGLRLIYFSYDVKMKEKGDIPEGYSVSREKKERFSLILESASTNQTSMYLCASSFNGWETYEQYFGPGTRLTVT.

The chain combines TRBV4-1 with TRBJ2-1; D might be TRBD1 (5 bases). Per the germline V gene, CDR1 is MGHRA and CDR2 is YSYEKL. V was shortened by 3 bases and J by 2 bases, with 8 bases between the two germline ends. This CDR3 spans 14 amino acids. CDR3 nucleotide sequence: TGCGCCAGCAGCCATCCGACAGCCTACAATGAGCAGTTCTTC. As protein: CASSHPTAYNEQFF.

The CDR3 DNA is TGTGCCAGCAGCTTAGCGCGTGTTCAGCCCCAGCATTTT. As protein: CASSLARVQPQHF. The genes are TRBV11-2 and TRBJ1-5; no firm D call. The CDR3 spans 13 residues. With 1 base removed from V and 6 bases from J, the gap between germline ends came to 7 bases. Germline V gene sequence: CDR1 SGHAT, CDR2 FQNNGV.

This clone came up many times. The chain has TRBV5-6 and TRBJ2-6, with D uncertain. CDR1 is SGHDT and CDR2 is YYEEEE in the germline V gene. V was trimmed by 0 bases and J by 4 bases, leaving 11 bases between them. The CDR3 sequence is 16 residues long. The DNA for the CDR3 is TGTGCCAGCAGCTTGGTGGGGTCGCGGGGGGCCAACGTCCTGACTTTC. This sequence encodes CASSLVGSRGANVLTF.

This clone was seen only a few times. Other nucleotide sequences in the sample specify the same CDR3. This sequence joins TRBV7-2 and TRBJ2-3; D is unresolved. Germline lookup yields CDR1 SGHTA and CDR2 FQGNSA. Trimming took 1 base from V and 3 from J, leaving 8 bases between them. The CDR3 length is 14 residues. CDR3 amino acids: CASSLVGTTDTQYF. In nucleotides, the CDR3 is TGTGCCAGCAGCTTAGTAGGAACTACAGATACGCAGTATTTT.

The chain uses TRBV28 and TRBJ2-7; TRBD2 is a possible D gene (5 bases). The V gene lost 6 bases and the J gene lost 0 bases, with 27 bases spanning the gap. This CDR3 region has 19 residues. Germline CDR1 and CDR2: MDHEN and SYDVKM. CDR3 nucleotides: TGTGCCAGCAGCGGACTCCCCACAACGTTTAGAGGGCTCTCCTACGAGCAGTACTTC. It translates to CASSGLPTTFRGLSYEQYF.

The V gene is TRBV19, the J gene TRBJ2-2, with 9 bases fitting TRBD2. CDR3 length equals 16 residues. Germline CDR1 reads LNHDA; CDR2 reads SQIVND (reference sequence). J gave up 1 base and V 2 bases, and 2 bases lay outside the gene matches. For the CDR3, the DNA is TGTGCCAGTAGTATAAAGACTAGCGGGAACACCGGGGAGCTGTTTTTT. Its translation: CASSIKTSGNTGELFF. The whole variable domain, filled in from reference TRBV19 and TRBJ2-2, reads DGGITQSPKYLFRKEGQNVTLSCEQNLNHDAMYWYRQDPGQGLRLIYYSQIVNDFQKGDIAEGYSVSREKKESFPLTVTSAQKNPTAFYLCASSIKTSGNTGELFFGEGSRLTVL.

The rearrangement links TRBV28 to TRBJ1-5, with no clear D. V was trimmed by 7 bases and J by 7 bases, leaving 14 bases between them. This CDR3 contains 13 residues. Germline V CDR1 and CDR2: MDHEN, SYDVKM. The CDR3 DNA follows: TGTGCCAGCACTCGGGAGCGGAGGCAGCCCCAGCATTTT. Translating it yields CASTRERRQPQHF.

The rearrangement uses TRBV13 and TRBJ2-7, with 7 bases lining up with TRBD1. Trimming at V came to 4 bases and at J to 0 bases, leaving 6 bases not matched to a gene. This CDR3 contains 15 residues. Germline V CDR1 and CDR2: PRHDT, FYEKMQ (reference sequence). CDR3 residues: CASSSGQSSSYEQYF. The CDR3 coding sequence is TGTGCCAGCAGCTCGGGACAGTCAAGCTCCTACGAGCAGTACTTC.

The chain employs TRBV15 and TRBJ1-4; TRBD1 matches 8 bases. The ends lost 2 bases at V and 4 bases at J; junction bases unmatched: 18. The CDR3 contains 20 residues. Germline CDR1 LNHNV, CDR2 YYDKDF (reference sequence). The CDR3 sequence is CATSRTPGTGLWGDNEKLFF. CDR3 bases: TGTGCCACCAGCAGAACCCCCGGGACAGGACTATGGGGGGATAATGAAAAACTGTTTTTT.

The rearrangement links TRBV27 to TRBJ2-7; 9 bases fit TRBD2. Germline lookup yields CDR1 MNHEY and CDR2 SMNVEV (reference sequence). J gave up 0 bases and V 6 bases, and 6 bases lay outside the gene matches. The CDR3 is made up of 15 amino acids. CDR3 in amino acids: CASRASGTHSYEQYF. In DNA form, the CDR3 reads TGTGCCAGCAGAGCTAGCGGGACTCACTCCTACGAGCAGTACTTC.

This clone was recorded a few times. Other DNA sequences within the sample encode an identical CDR3. The chain couples TRBV30 to TRBJ1-5; D is perhaps TRBD1 (5 bases). The V gene lost 0 bases and the J gene lost 5 bases, with 8 bases spanning the gap. CDR1 and CDR2 (germline): GTSNPN, SVGIG (reference sequence). This CDR3 region has 13 residues. CDR3 nucleotide sequence: TGTGCCTGGAGTGTTGGAGGGGATCAGCCCCAGCATTTT. This encodes CAWSVGGDQPQHF.

Notes on this clone: This likely traces to a read error, being one base from a far larger clone. The V gene is TRBV28, the J gene TRBJ2-7; either TRBD1 or TRBD2 may supply D (5 bases each). The germline V gene encodes CDR1 MDHEN and CDR2 SYDVKM. V lost 5 bases to trimming and J lost 2 bases, with 10 bases between them. The CDR3 sequence is 13 residues long. The CDR3 coding sequence is TGTGCCAGCAGTCCCCGGGACCCCTACGAGCAGTACTTC. Translated, it gives CASSPRDPYEQYF.

The CDR3 nucleotides read TGTGCCAGCAGCTTAGCATGGACAGGACAAAGCTCCTACAATGAGCAGTTCTTC. It is translated as CASSLAWTGQSSYNEQFF. The chain couples TRBV11-1 to TRBJ2-1; 7 bases are a match to TRBD1. This CDR3 region has 18 residues. The germline V gene has CDR1 SGHAT and CDR2 FQDESV (reference sequence). V was pared by 0 bases and J by 0 bases, with 8 bases of the junction left unmatched.

The V gene is TRBV19, the J gene TRBJ2-3; D gene unclear. The CDR3 consists of 14 residues. With 1 base removed from V and 3 bases from J, the gap between germline ends came to 8 bases. Germline V lookup: CDR1 LNHDA, CDR2 SQIVND (reference sequence). The CDR3 is CASSIGSGTDTQYF. The DNA for the CDR3 is TGTGCCAGTAGTATAGGGTCCGGGACAGATACGCAGTATTTT.

The chain employs TRBV27 and TRBJ2-5; 7 bases map to TRBD2. Trimming at V came to 3 bases and at J to 1 base, leaving 2 bases not matched to a gene. The CDR3 length is 14 residues. Germline V CDR1 and CDR2: MNHEY, SMNVEV (reference sequence). CDR3 bases: TGTGCCAGCAGTTTTGGCGGGAGCCAAGAGACCCAGTACTTC. Its translation is CASSFGGSQETQYF.

This clone was picked up one time. The genes are TRBV28 and TRBJ1-1; no clear D gene. The CDR3 covers 16 residues. Germline CDR1 is MDHEN and CDR2 is SYDVKM. V was shortened by 5 bases and J by 4 bases, with 20 bases between the two germline ends. The CDR3 sequence: CASSAASGEWGTEAFF. The CDR3, as DNA: TGTGCCAGCAGTGCCGCGTCGGGCGAGTGGGGCACTGAAGCTTTCTTT.

The chain joins TRBV5-1 to TRBJ2-7; possibly TRBD1 or TRBD2 for D (5 bases each). The CDR3 runs 16 residues. V lost 1 base and J 0 bases, leaving 14 bases between the germline ends. Germline V gene sequence: CDR1 SGHRS, CDR2 YFSETQ. The CDR3, as DNA: TGCGCCAGCAGCTTGTCCGGGACCCCTAGCTCCTACGAGCAGTACTTC. It yields the protein CASSLSGTPSSYEQYF.

This chain uses TRBV4-1 with TRBJ1-1, with 7 bases that match TRBD1. Germline CDR1 and CDR2: MGHRA and YSYEKL. V lost 4 bases to trimming and J lost 4 bases; unmatched junction nucleotides: 9. The CDR3 extends over 15 amino acids. CDR3 coding DNA: TGCGCCAGCAGCCCGTCCACAGGGGTCACCACTGAAGCTTTCTTT. Translated: CASSPSTGVTTEAFF.

V and J are TRBV7-9 and TRBJ1-1, with D perhaps TRBD1 (6 bases). CDR3 length equals 15 residues. Trimming cost V 2 bases and J 2 bases, with 12 bases left between them. The germline gives CDR1 SEHNR, CDR2 FQNEAQ (reference sequence). The CDR3 DNA sequence: TGTGCCAGCAGCTTACTTACAGGGACTAACACTGAAGCTTTCTTT. Amino acid sequence: CASSLLTGTNTEAFF.

This clone was detected a few times. The chain employs TRBV28 and TRBJ2-2; 10 nucleotides match TRBD2. The CDR3 sequence is 14 residues long. CDR1 is MDHEN, CDR2 SYDVKM, per germline. With 5 bases clipped from V and 6 bases from J, the junction kept 3 bases outside the gene matches. CDR3 residues: CASSLAGVSGELFF. CDR3 bases: TGTGCCAGCAGTCTAGCGGGAGTCTCCGGGGAGCTGTTTTTT.

The rearrangement uses TRBV7-2 and TRBJ1-5; D is undetermined. CDR3 size: 13 residues. V dropped 4 bases and J dropped 4 bases, with 8 bases sitting between them. The germline V gene has CDR1 SGHTA and CDR2 FQGNSA. As DNA, the CDR3 is TGTGCCAGCAGCTCCGACATGAATCAGCCCCAGCATTTT. Protein: CASSSDMNQPQHF.

The V and J genes are TRBV6-6 and TRBJ1-5; perhaps TRBD1 as D (6 bases). The CDR3 is 15 residues long. Trimming shortened V by 4 bases and J by 2 bases, and 12 bases separated the two germline ends. CDR1 is MNHNY and CDR2 is SVGAGI in the germline V gene (reference sequence). The CDR3 DNA reads as TGTGCCAGCAGTTTACAGGGATTTGGCAATCAGCCCCAGCATTTT. This codes for CASSLQGFGNQPQHF.

This clone has only a few counts. This may come from a read error, since a much larger clone is one base off. The same CDR3 can be traced to other DNA sequences in this sample. This chain links TRBV20-1 with TRBJ1-1; D is unclear. V was shortened by 1 base and J by 0 bases, with 0 bases between the two germline ends. Germline-derived CDR1 and CDR2 are DFQATT and SNEGSKA (reference sequence). The CDR3 loop spans 11 amino acids. CDR3 bases: TGCAGTGCTAGAGTGAACACTGAAGCTTTCTTT. Amino acid sequence: CSARVNTEAFF.

The chain couples TRBV6-1 to TRBJ1-5, with TRBD1 as a possible D gene (5 bases). CDR1 is MNHNS, CDR2 SASEGT, per germline. The CDR3 consists of 13 residues. V shed 9 bases and J shed 0 bases, with 9 bases lying between them. The CDR3 nucleotides are TGTGCCAGTCAGACAGTTAGCAATCAGCCCCAGCATTTT. Its protein product is CASQTVSNQPQHF.